This paragraph covers one T cell receptor (beta chain) sequence. The antigen remains undetermined. This record comes from a study of shared clonotypes between healthy human individuals. Study summary: Serving as donors were two women and three men, whose ages spanned 18 to 49. Study observations and caveats: Naive subsets generally had larger estimated richness than memory subsets.

The sorted-subset replicate PCRs were given roughly 190 ng DNA, which is about 30,000 T cell genomes. In the authors' workflow: Sequence data from immunoSEQ were junction-only and lacked quality scores; consequently, filtering differed. TCRdb's table, derived via immunoSEQ multiplex PCR, lists solely in-frame clones and lacks some. That table is the source of V, J and clone size, and D and trimming were worked out from the DNA. The data contain roughly 1,500,000 clones, nearly 99% of them singletons. The V and J ends lost 0 bases and 6 bases, in that order; junction bases with no gene match: 4. Germline CDR1 ENHRY, CDR2 SYGVKD. The CDR3 is 14 amino acids.

V is TRBV10-3 and J is TRBJ2-7; 8 nucleotides line up with TRBD2. Sequenced material: naive CD4+ T cells sorted from blood. As for subset: CD45RA+ positively selected. This clonotype was obtained from a man between 25 and 39 years old in good health. CDR3 loop: CAISESGREGEQYF. CDR3 in DNA: TGTGCCATCAGTGAGTCGGGACGGGAGGGCGAGCAGTACTTC.